The clone carrying this TCR beta chain turned up a few times. RNA extraction used unfractionated whole blood as the source of total RNA. These data originate in a study of human T cells and chemical hapten exposure. Unique molecular identifiers were linked by the library to individual cDNA molecules. TCRdb re-called the reads with MiXCR, one entry per CDR3 protein. The table lists 95,000 to 150,000 distinct CDR3 sequences, over 7.5% of them singletons. Germline CDR1 and CDR2: SGHAT and FQNNGV. The V segment lost 3 bases and the J segment 7 bases; nucleotides outside the gene matches: 9. The CDR3 has 15 residues.

This rearrangement joins TRBV11-2 to TRBJ2-1, with 7 nucleotides matching TRBD2. Sample: whole blood. The TCR was taken from a human donor in good health. Some clones in this sample may be carry-over from other donors' samples. CDR3 nucleotides: TGTGCCAGCAGCTTGTCTAGCGGCGACCCGAATGAGCAGTTCTTC. Translated: CASSLSSGDPNEQFF.